The 8 T cell receptor beta chains given below trace back to one sample, sequenced in a study of blood T cell repertoires in COVID-19. TCRdb's table, derived via immunoSEQ multiplex PCR, lists solely in-frame clones and lacks some. The data hold tens of thousands of clones, with about nine tenths observed a single time. What was sequenced was peripheral blood. All receptors derive from a young man with acute or convalescent COVID-19.

The rearrangement links TRBV29-1 to TRBJ1-1; 7 bases agree with TRBD1. Germline V CDR1 and CDR2: SQVTM, ANQGSEA. The CDR3 has 17 amino acids. V lost 0 bases to trimming and J lost 4 bases; unmatched junction nucleotides: 14. DNA of the CDR3: TGCAGCGTTGAAGATCTAAGAGAGGGGGCGGTTTCCACTGAAGCTTTCTTT. Translation gives CSVEDLREGAVSTEAFF.

This chain links TRBV4-3 with TRBJ1-1; D is possibly TRBD1 (6 bases). V was shortened by 4 bases and J by 0 bases, with 12 bases between the two germline ends. The germline gives CDR1 LGHNA, CDR2 YSLEER. The CDR3 sequence is 15 residues long. CDR3 coding DNA: TGCGCCAGCAGCCCTGGACGGGACATGAACACTGAAGCTTTCTTT. It is translated as CASSPGRDMNTEAFF.

The rearrangement joins TRBV30 to TRBJ2-5; D may be TRBD2 (6 bases). V was clipped by 1 base and J by 0 bases, with 15 bases between them. CDR1 GTSNPN and CDR2 SVGIG come from the germline V gene (reference sequence). The CDR3 is 16 residues long. CDR3 region: CAWSALGTFNQETQYF. CDR3 coding DNA: TGTGCCTGGAGTGCACTAGGGACTTTCAACCAAGAGACCCAGTACTTC.

The chain recombines TRBV30 with TRBJ1-6, with a tentative D call TRBD1 (5 bases). The CDR3 sequence is 14 residues long. Trimming took off 3 bases at V and 9 bases at J, with 15 bases between the two ends. Per germline, CDR1 GTSNPN and CDR2 SVGIG (reference sequence). Here the CDR3 reads CAWSPLTGISPLHF. The CDR3 DNA reads as TGTGCCTGGAGCCCCCTAACAGGAATTTCACCCCTCCACTTT.

J is TRBJ1-1 and V is TRBV9; D gene ambiguous. CDR3 length: 13 residues. Germline CDR1 is SGDLS and CDR2 is YYNGEE. V was cut by 2 bases and J by 2 bases, with 7 bases left in between. CDR3 coding DNA: TGTGCCAGCAGCGTTGACTCAAACACTGAAGCTTTCTTT. This codes for CASSVDSNTEAFF.

The genes are TRBV5-6 and TRBJ1-1; D is unclear. The CDR3 sequence is 14 residues long. Trimming took off 2 bases at V and 9 bases at J, with 17 bases between the two ends. The germline CDR1 and CDR2 sequences are SGHDT and YYEEEE. This CDR3 reads CASSFGSGRVKAFF. The CDR3 DNA reads TGTGCCAGCAGCTTCGGTTCCGGGCGGGTAAAAGCTTTCTTT.

This sequence joins TRBV6-6 and TRBJ2-2, with 8 nucleotides matching TRBD1. The CDR3 runs 16 residues. Per germline, CDR1 MNHNY and CDR2 SVGAGI (reference sequence). With V trimmed by 2 bases and J by 6 bases, 8 bases remained unmatched. The CDR3 coding sequence is TGTGCCAGCAGTTACCCGGACAGGGTGGGGGCCGGGGAGCTGTTTTTT. Its translation: CASSYPDRVGAGELFF.

This chain connects TRBV4-3 to TRBJ2-1; TRBD1 matches 11 bases. Per germline, CDR1 LGHNA and CDR2 YSLEER. The ends lost 4 bases at V and 7 bases at J; junction bases unmatched: 9. This CDR3 region has 16 residues. The CDR3, as DNA: TGCGCCAGCAGCCTTCTTGAGGGACAGGGGGGAAATGAGCAGTTCTTC. Its protein is CASSLLEGQGGNEQFF.